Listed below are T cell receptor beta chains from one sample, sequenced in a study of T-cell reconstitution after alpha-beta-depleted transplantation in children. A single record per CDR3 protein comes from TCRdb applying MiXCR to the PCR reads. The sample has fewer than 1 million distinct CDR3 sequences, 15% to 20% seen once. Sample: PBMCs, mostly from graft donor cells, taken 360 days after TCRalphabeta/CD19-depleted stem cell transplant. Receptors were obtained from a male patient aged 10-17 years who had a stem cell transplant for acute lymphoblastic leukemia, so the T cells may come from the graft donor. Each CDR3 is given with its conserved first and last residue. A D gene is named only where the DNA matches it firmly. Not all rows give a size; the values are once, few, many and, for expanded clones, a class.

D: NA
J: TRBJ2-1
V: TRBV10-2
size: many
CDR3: CASSGGPYNEQFF
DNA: TGCGCCAGCAGCGGAGGGCCCTACAATGAGCAGTTCTTC

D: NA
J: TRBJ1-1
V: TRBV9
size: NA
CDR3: CASSEDRVGPWNTEAFF
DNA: TGTGCCAGCAGTGAGGATAGAGTCGGCCCATGGAACACTGAAGCTTTCTTT

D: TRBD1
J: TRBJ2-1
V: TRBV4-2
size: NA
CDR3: CASSPWTGTNEQFF
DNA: TGTGCCAGCAGCCCCTGGACAGGGACGAATGAGCAGTTCTTC

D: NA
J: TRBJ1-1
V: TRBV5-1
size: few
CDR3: CASSSSYTNTEAFF
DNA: TGCGCCAGCAGCTCGAGTTACACGAACACTGAAGCTTTCTTT

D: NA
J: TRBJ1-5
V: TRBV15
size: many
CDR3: CATSRFRQVWGYSNQPQHF
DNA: TGTGCCACCAGCAGATTTAGACAGGTGTGGGGATATAGCAATCAGCCCCAGCATTTT

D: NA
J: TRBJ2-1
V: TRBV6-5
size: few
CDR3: CASSYFWESSYNEQFF
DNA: TGTGCCAGCAGTTATTTCTGGGAAAGCTCCTACAATGAGCAGTTCTTC

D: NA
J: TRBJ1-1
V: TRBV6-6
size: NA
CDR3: CASSPWATGATEAFF
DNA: TGTGCCAGCAGTCCGTGGGCTACTGGGGCCACTGAAGCTTTCTTT

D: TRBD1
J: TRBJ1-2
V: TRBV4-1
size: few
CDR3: CASSQGTGVRGYTF
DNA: TGCGCCAGCAGCCAAGGGACAGGGGTAAGGGGCTACACCTTC

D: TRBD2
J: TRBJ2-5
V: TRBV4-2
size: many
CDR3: CASSQVTSGMDQETQYF
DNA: TGTGCCAGCAGCCAAGTTACTAGCGGGATGGATCAAGAGACCCAGTACTTC

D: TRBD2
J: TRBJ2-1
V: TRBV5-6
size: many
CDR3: CASSLTSGRPDEQFF
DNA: TGTGCCAGCAGCTTAACTAGCGGGAGGCCCGATGAGCAGTTCTTC

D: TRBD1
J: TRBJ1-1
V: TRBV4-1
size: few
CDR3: CASTRLGQGDTEAFF
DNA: TGCGCCAGCACCCGGTTGGGACAGGGGGACACTGAAGCTTTCTTT

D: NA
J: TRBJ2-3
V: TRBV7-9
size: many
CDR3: CASSFLSGSTDTQYF
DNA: TGTGCCAGCAGCTTCCTAAGCGGAAGCACAGATACGCAGTATTTT

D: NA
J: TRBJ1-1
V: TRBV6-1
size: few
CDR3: CASSDRFGAEAFF
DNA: TGTGCCAGCAGTGACAGGTTTGGCGCTGAAGCTTTCTTT

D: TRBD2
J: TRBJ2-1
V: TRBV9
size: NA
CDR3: CASSVDGRIYNEQFF
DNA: TGTGCCAGCAGCGTCGACGGGAGGATTTACAATGAGCAGTTCTTC

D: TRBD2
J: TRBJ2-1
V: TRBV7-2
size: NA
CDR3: CASRTGTSEYNEQFF
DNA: TGTGCCAGCAGGACCGGGACTAGCGAATACAATGAGCAGTTCTTC

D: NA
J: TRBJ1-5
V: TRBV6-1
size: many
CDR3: CASSAQSPQPQHF
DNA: TGTGCCAGCAGTGCTCAGAGTCCCCAGCCCCAGCATTTT

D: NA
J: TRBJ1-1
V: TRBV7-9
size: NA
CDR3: CASSGGPIYEAFF
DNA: TGTGCCAGCAGCGGGGGCCCAATTTATGAAGCTTTCTTT

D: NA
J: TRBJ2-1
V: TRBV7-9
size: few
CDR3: CASSLLFF
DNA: TGTGCCAGCAGCTTACTGTTCTTC

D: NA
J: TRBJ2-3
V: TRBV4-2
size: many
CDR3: CASSQGPQTTDTQYF
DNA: TGTGCCAGCAGCCAAGGTCCCCAGACCACAGATACGCAGTATTTT

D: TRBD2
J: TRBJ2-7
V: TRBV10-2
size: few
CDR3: CASSPSGRREYEQYF
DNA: TGCGCCAGCAGTCCTAGCGGGAGAAGAGAGTACGAGCAGTACTTC

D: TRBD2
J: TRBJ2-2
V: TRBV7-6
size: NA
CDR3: CASSLLLAGDTGELFF
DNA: TGTGCCAGCAGCTTACTCCTAGCGGGGGACACCGGGGAGCTGTTTTTT

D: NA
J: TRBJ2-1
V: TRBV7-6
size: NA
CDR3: CASSLEGYYNEQFF
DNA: TGTGCCAGCAGCTTAGAAGGGTACTACAATGAGCAGTTCTTC

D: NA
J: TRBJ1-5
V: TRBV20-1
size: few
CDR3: CSARDDQDGWNQPQHF
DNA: TGCAGTGCTAGAGATGATCAGGACGGTTGGAATCAGCCCCAGCATTTT

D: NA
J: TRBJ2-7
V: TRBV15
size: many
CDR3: CATSRGNPRGPFYEQYF
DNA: TGTGCCACCAGCAGAGGCAACCCTAGGGGCCCTTTTTACGAGCAGTACTTC

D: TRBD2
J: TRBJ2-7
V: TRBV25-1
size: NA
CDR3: CASRGTSGSINEQYF
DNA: TGTGCCAGCAGGGGCACTAGCGGGAGTATCAACGAGCAGTACTTC

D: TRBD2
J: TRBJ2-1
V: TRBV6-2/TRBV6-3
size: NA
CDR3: CASSYWWGGRPNEQFF
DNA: TGTGCCAGCAGTTACTGGTGGGGGGGTAGGCCCAATGAGCAGTTCTTC

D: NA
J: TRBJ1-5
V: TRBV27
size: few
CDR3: CASGFIDGLGQPQHF
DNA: TGTGCCAGCGGCTTTATCGACGGGTTGGGGCAGCCCCAGCATTTT

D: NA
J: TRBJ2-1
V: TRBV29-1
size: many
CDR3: CSVTPQGAYNEQFF
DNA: TGCAGCGTCACCCCCCAGGGAGCCTACAATGAGCAGTTCTTC

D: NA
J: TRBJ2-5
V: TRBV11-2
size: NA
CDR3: CASSHRPGETQYF
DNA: TGTGCCAGCAGTCACAGACCCGGGGAGACCCAGTACTTC

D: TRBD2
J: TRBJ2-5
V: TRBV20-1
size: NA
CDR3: CSARDEGLALFSETQYF
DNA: TGCAGTGCTAGAGATGAGGGACTAGCGCTCTTTTCGGAGACCCAGTACTTC

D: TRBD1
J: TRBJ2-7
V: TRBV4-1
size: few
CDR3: CASSQLSGTGGEQYF
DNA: TGCGCCAGCAGCCAACTATCCGGGACAGGGGGCGAGCAGTACTTC

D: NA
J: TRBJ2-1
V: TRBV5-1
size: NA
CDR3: CASSLGASGFSYNEQFF
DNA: TGCGCCAGCAGCTTGGGGGCTTCGGGCTTCTCCTACAATGAGCAGTTCTTC

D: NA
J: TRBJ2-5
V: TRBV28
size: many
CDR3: CASSLMMSLETQYF
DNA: TGTGCCAGCAGTTTAATGATGTCTTTAGAGACCCAGTACTTC

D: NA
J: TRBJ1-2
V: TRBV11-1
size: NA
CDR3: CASSLGGDGYYGYTF
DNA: TGTGCCAGCAGCTTAGGAGGGGACGGCTACTATGGCTACACCTTC

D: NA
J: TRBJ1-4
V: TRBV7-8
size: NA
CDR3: CASSGGGNEKLFF
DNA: TGTGCCAGCAGCGGCGGCGGTAATGAAAAACTGTTTTTT

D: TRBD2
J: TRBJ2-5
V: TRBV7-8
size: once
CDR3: CASNREGAQYF
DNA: TGTGCCAGCAACCGGGAGGGTGCCCAGTACTTC

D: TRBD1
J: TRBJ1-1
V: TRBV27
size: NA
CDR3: CASRPDRVNTEAFF
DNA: TGTGCCAGCAGGCCGGACAGGGTGAACACTGAAGCTTTCTTT

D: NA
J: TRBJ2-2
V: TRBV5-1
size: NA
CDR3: CASSLAFPNTNTGELFF
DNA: TGCGCCAGCAGCTTGGCCTTCCCGAATACGAACACCGGGGAGCTGTTTTTT

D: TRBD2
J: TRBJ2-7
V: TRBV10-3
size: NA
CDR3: CAISDGGSGTREQYF
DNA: TGTGCCATCAGTGATGGGGGAAGCGGGACTCGCGAGCAGTACTTC

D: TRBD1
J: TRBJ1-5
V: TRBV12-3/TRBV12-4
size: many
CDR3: CASSRTGAGQPQHF
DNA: TGTGCCAGCAGCAGGACAGGGGCGGGTCAGCCCCAGCATTTT

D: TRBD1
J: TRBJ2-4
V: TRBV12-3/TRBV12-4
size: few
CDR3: CASNPPGTGSKNIQYF
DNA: TGTGCCAGCAACCCTCCCGGGACAGGGTCCAAAAACATTCAGTACTTC

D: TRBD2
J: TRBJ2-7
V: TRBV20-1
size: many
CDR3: CSAPASGTSGRNYEQYF
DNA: TGCAGTGCTCCCGCCTCCGGGACTAGCGGGAGGAATTACGAGCAGTACTTC

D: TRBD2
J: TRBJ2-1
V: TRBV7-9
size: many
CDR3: CASSLAGLAAYNEQFF
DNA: TGTGCCAGCAGCTTAGCAGGACTAGCGGCTTACAATGAGCAGTTCTTC

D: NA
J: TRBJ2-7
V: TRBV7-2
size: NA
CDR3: CASSRSSGTYEQYF
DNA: TGTGCCAGCAGCAGAAGTAGCGGAACCTACGAGCAGTACTTC

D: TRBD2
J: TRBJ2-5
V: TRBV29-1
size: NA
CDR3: CSVERTSAIRYQETQYF
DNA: TGCAGCGTTGAAAGGACTAGCGCCATCAGGTACCAAGAGACCCAGTACTTC

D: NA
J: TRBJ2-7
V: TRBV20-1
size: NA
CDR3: CSARVQRKASEQYF
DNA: TGCAGTGCTAGAGTGCAGAGAAAAGCTAGCGAGCAGTACTTC

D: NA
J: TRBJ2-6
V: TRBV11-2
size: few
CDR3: CASSFGGQAGANVLTF
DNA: TGTGCCAGCAGCTTCGGGGGCCAGGCTGGGGCCAACGTCCTGACTTTC

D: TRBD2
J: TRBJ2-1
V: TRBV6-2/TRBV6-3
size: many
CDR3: CASRTGTSGNEQFF
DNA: TGTGCCAGCAGAACCGGGACTAGCGGGAATGAGCAGTTCTTC

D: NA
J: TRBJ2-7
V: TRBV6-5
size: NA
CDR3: CASSHLRPWF
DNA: TGTGCCAGCAGTCACCTAAGGCCCTGGTTC